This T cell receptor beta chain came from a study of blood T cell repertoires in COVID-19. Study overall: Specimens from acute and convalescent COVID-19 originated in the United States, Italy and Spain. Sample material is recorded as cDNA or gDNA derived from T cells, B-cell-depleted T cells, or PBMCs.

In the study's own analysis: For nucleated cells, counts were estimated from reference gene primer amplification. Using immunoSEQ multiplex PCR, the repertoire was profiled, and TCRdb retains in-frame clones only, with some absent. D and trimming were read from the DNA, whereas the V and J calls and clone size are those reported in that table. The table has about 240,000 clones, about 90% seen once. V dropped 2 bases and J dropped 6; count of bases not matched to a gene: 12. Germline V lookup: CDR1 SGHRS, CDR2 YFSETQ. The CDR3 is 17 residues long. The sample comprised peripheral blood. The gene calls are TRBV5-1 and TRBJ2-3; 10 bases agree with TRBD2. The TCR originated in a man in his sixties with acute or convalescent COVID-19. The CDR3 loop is CASSFEDLAGARDTQYF. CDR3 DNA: TGCGCCAGCAGCTTCGAAGACCTAGCGGGAGCTCGTGATACGCAGTATTTT.